This entry describes one T cell receptor beta chain. It was the library that attached unique molecular identifiers to individual cDNA molecules. MiXCR, run by TCRdb on the RACE reads, gives a single entry per CDR3 protein. The table shows around 100,000 distinct CDR3 sequences, with approximately 9.9% occurring only once. Time point described: patch test 1, 2 weeks after DPC sensitization. Described treatment: therapeutic diphenylcyclopropenone sensitization with weekly scalp DPC. The data are from a study of human T cells and chemical hapten exposure. Germline V lookup: CDR1 SGHDT, CDR2 YYEEEE. This CDR3 contains 13 residues. V was trimmed by 2 bases and J by 5 bases, leaving 8 bases between them.

The sample in question was whole blood, obtained in connection with sensitization to the hapten diphenylcyclopropenone (DPC). The chain couples TRBV5-6 to TRBJ2-1, with a tentative D call TRBD1 (5 bases). This clonotype originated in a woman in her forties with alopecia areata. Some clones in this sample may be carry-over from other donors' samples. The CDR3 reads CASSFAGNNEQFF. CDR3 bases: TGTGCCAGCAGCTTCGCAGGGAACAATGAGCAGTTCTTC.